The text below deals with one T cell receptor (beta chain). Its target is unknown. The sample comes from a study of cytomegalovirus exposure and HLA in healthy donors. Primers for the PCR totalled 60 Vbeta and 13 Jbeta. Profiled with immunoSEQ multiplex PCR; TCRdb holds only in-frame clones, not every one. The sample data list about 200,000 clones. Germline values: CDR1 ENHRY, CDR2 SYGVKD. The ends lost 6 bases at V and 2 bases at J; junction bases unmatched: 6. This CDR3 is 14 amino acids long. Study-level findings and limits: On later analysis, the bulk of CMV-associated TCR beta chains appeared to be HLA-restricted.

Sequencing was done on a sample of PBMCs. This clonotype was sampled from a boy aged 5-17 years in good health and CMV-seronegative. This rearrangement joins TRBV10-3 to TRBJ2-7, with 8 bases lining up with TRBD1. The chain's CDR3 is CAIRTGQGAYEQYF. CDR3 bases: TGTGCCATCAGAACCGGACAGGGAGCCTACGAGCAGTACTTC.